The sequence of this T cell receptor beta chain was determined in a study of T cell repertoires in cytomegalovirus infection (dated by TCRdb to about 2019). Background for the entire study: Alongside well-studied HLA-B-restricted epitopes, the peptide stimulations were aimed at recently identified HLA-C-restricted CMV epitopes, whose presentation resists viral immunomodulation. Because public TCR beta signatures pointed to carriage of CMV infection together with the matching HLA type, the HLA type of each donor mattered for the analysis. Overall study outcomes, separate from this receptor: Carriers of CMV infection plus the relevant HLA type were discriminated by the cumulative frequency of public TCR beta family members in the study cohort and in an independent roughly 400-donor cohort. The ex vivo response was dominated by HLA-C-restricted CMV-specific TCR beta clonotypes, and the single most frequent clonotype in two of eight donors was supplied by these HLA-C-restricted clonotypes.

For this clonotype: The antigen it binds to is not known. The input lacks base qualities; no much larger clone sits a single base away.

The treatment or condition label on this specimen signifies: in vitro stimulation with specific CMV peptide epitopes to enrich CMV-specific T cells. The germline V end is reduced by 2 bases and the J end by 4 bases; junction bases left unmatched: 12. The germline V gene yields SGHVS for CDR1 and FNYEAQ for CDR2. There are 19 amino acids in the CDR3, from cysteine to phenylalanine inclusive. Just CDR3 DNA is preserved here, 57 bases in frame from base 1. The instrument given in TCRdb is Illumina HiSeq 1500. TCRdb's own reprocessing of the public reads used fastp at Q25 and MiXCR and kept productive beta chains. Entries are consolidated by CDR3 protein sequence, retaining the most common genes and DNA. The sample table shows about 570,000 distinct CDR3 sequences, and around 40% are seen once. Around 48% of the sample is in the top ten clones.

The receptor's source is a human donor in good health (CMV status not recorded). Some clones in this sample may be carry-over from other donors' samples. The rearranged segments are TRBV7-6 and TRBJ2-1; 12 of the junction bases match TRBD2. The sample consisted of cultured PBMCs, taken from culture after CMV antigen stimulation. Here the CDR3 is given as CASSLILATSGGVYNEQFF. The DNA sequence is TGTGCCAGCAGCTTAATTTTAGCGACTAGCGGGGGCGTATACAATGAGCAGTTCTTC. With the rest looked up from the reference TRBV7-6 and TRBJ2-1 genes rather than sequenced, the full variable domain is GAGVSQSPRYKVTKRGQDVALRCDPISGHVSLYWYRQALGQGPEFLTYFNYEAQQDKSGLPNDRFSAERPEGSISTLTIQRTEQRDSAMYRCASSLILATSGGVYNEQFFGPGTRLTVL.